This T cell receptor (beta chain) was captured in a study of T-cell reconstitution after alpha-beta-depleted transplantation in children. During its preparation, the TCRbeta library received unique molecular identifiers. Each CDR3 protein is one row after TCRdb ran MiXCR on the PCR reads. The sample carries 640,000 or so distinct CDR3 sequences, 16% recorded once. This CDR3 is 13 amino acids long. Germline CDR1 reads DFQATT; CDR2 reads SNEGSKA (reference sequence). Trimming took off 7 bases at V and 0 bases at J, with 12 bases between the two ends. This clonotype turned up a few times. This receptor was identified in a human donor who donated a stem cell graft to a child with acute myeloid leukemia. The source material was PBMCs from the stem cell graft donor, sampled from the stem cell graft. V usage is TRBV20-1 and J usage is TRBJ1-1; possible D gene TRBD1, 5 bases. DNA of the CDR3: TGCAGTGGGGGGTCCGTCCTGAACACTGAAGCTTTCTTT. It translates to CSGGSVLNTEAFF.